In this sample, the clone carrying this T cell receptor beta chain turned up a few times. The antigen is not known. V shed 1 base and J shed 0 bases, with 16 bases lying between them. This CDR3 comprises 17 residues. Germline loops: CDR1 LGHNA, CDR2 YSLEER. The source of the sample is a study of blood T cells in healthy people across ages. Study at large: Template switching captured about one barcoded beta molecule per two T cells.

Next came a second PCR, run for about 7 to 11 cycles, which used a sample-barcoded 5' primer along with a J-beta primer mix. Each cDNA molecule was tagged by a template-switch adaptor with 12 random nucleotides. TCRdb passed the 5' RACE reads through MiXCR, listing each CDR3 protein once. Altogether 850,000 to 1,100,000 distinct CDR3 sequences are present, 35% to 45% being singletons, with the ten largest covering around 13%. Whole-study results and caveats: Long-lived donors had more naive CD4+ cells and higher diversity than aged donors.

This receptor was obtained from a man aged 18 to 29 in good health. The sample taken for sequencing was blood. The chain is built from TRBV4-3 and TRBJ2-7; D is uncertain. This CDR3 reads CASSQVGEGPSSYEQYF. As DNA, the CDR3 is TGCGCCAGCAGCCAAGTGGGCGAAGGGCCCAGCTCCTACGAGCAGTACTTC.